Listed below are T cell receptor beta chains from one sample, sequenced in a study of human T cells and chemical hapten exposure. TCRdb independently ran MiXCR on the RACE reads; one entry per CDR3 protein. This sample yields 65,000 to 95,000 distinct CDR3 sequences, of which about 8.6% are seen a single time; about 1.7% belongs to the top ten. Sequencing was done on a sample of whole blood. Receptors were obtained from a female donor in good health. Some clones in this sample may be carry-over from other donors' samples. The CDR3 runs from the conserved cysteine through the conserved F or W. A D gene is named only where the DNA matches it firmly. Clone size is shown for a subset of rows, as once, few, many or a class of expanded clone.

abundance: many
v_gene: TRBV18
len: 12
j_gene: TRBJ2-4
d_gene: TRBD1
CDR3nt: TGTGCCAGCTCACAGGGACAGAACATTCAGTACTTC
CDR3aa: CASSQGQNIQYF

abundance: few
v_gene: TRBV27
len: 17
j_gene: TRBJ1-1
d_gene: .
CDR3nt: TGTGCCAGCAGACTAAAGATGGGGGGCCTAGAAAACACTGAAGCTTTCTTT
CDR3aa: CASRLKMGGLENTEAFF

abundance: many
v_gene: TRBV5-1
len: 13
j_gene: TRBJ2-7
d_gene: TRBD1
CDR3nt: TGCGCCAGCGGCAGGGGGCTGTCCTACGAGCAGTACTTC
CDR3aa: CASGRGLSYEQYF

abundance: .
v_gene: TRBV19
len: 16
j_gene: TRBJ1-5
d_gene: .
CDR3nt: TGTGCCAGTAGTATAGTTCGCACTCGATTGGGTCAGCCCCAGCATTTT
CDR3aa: CASSIVRTRLGQPQHF

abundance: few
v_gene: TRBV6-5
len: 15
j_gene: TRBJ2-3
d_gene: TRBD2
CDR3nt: TGTGCCACCAGGACTAGCGGGGCTATCACAGATACGCAGTATTTT
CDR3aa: CATRTSGAITDTQYF

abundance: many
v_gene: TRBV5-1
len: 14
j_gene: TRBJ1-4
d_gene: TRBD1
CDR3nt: TGCGCCAGCAGCTCCGGGACAGATAATGAAAAACTGTTTTTT
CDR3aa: CASSSGTDNEKLFF

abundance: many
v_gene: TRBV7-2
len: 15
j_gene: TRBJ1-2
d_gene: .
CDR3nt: TGTGCCAGCAGCTTAACCTACAGGGCTGCCTATGGCTACACCTTC
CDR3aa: CASSLTYRAAYGYTF

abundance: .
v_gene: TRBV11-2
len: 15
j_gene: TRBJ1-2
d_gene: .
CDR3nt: TGTGCCAGCAGCTTAGTAGTTGCGGGTTACTATGGCTACACCTTC
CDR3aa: CASSLVVAGYYGYTF

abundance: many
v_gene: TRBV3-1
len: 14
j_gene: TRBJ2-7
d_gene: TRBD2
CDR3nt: TGTGCCAGCAGCCTCGGGGGGGCCATGAACGAGCAGTACTTC
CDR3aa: CASSLGGAMNEQYF

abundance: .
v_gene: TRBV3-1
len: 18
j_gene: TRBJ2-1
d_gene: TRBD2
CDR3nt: TGTGCCAGCAGCCAAGATCGGTATGGCGGGGGGGTAAGTAATGAGCAGTTCTTC
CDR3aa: CASSQDRYGGGVSNEQFF

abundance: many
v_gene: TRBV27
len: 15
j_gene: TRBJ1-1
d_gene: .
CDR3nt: TGTGCCAGCAGTTCGCCAGGAGGGGCGGGCACTGAAGCTTTCTTT
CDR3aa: CASSSPGGAGTEAFF

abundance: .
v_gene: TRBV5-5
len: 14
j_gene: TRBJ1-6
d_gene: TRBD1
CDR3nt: TGTGCCAGCAGCTGGACAGGGGGAAGTTCACCCCTCCACTTT
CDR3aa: CASSWTGGSSPLHF

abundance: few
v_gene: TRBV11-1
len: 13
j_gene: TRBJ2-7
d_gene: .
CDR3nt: TGTGCCAGCAGCTTAGATGCGGGATACGAGCAGTACTTC
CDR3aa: CASSLDAGYEQYF

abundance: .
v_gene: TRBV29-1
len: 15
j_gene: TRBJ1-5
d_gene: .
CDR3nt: TGCAGCGTGATGACCGACAATCGCTTGGGTCAGCCCCAGCATTTT
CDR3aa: CSVMTDNRLGQPQHF

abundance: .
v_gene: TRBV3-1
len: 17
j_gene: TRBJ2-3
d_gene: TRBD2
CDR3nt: TGTGCCAGCAGCCCCCTTGGGGGAGGGCTAAGCACAGATACGCAGTATTTT
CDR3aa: CASSPLGGGLSTDTQYF

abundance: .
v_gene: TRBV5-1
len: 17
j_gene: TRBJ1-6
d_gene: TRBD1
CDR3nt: TGCGCCAGCAGCTTCGGTCCCGGGACAGGGGATAATTCACCCCTCCACTTT
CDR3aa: CASSFGPGTGDNSPLHF

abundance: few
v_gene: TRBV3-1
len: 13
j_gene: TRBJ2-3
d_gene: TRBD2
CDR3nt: TGTGCCAGCAGCCCAGGGACTAGCGGGGTCCGGTATTTT
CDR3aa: CASSPGTSGVRYF

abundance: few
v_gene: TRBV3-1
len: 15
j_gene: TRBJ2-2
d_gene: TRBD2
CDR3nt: TGTGCCAGCACGATGCGGGGGAGGGACACCGGGGAGCTGTTTTTT
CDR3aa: CASTMRGRDTGELFF

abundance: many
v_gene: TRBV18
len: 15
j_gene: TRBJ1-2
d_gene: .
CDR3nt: TGTGCCAGCTCACCACCCGAGGAGACTAACTATGGCTACACCTTC
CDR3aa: CASSPPEETNYGYTF

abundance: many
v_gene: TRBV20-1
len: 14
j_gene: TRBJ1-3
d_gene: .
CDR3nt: TGCAGTGCTAGGGTGGGCCACTCTGGAAACACCATATATTTT
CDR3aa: CSARVGHSGNTIYF

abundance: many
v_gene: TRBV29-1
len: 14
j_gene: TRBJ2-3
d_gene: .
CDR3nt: TGCAGCGCCCTGACGGGGCAGGGTGCAGATACGCAGTATTTT
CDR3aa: CSALTGQGADTQYF

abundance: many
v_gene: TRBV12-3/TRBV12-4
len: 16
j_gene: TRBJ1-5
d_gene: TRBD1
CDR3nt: TGTGCCAGCAGTAACACCAAACAGGGGTTCAATCAGCCCCAGCATTTT
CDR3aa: CASSNTKQGFNQPQHF

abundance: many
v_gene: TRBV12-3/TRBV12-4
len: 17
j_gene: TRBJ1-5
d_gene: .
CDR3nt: TGTGCCAGCAGACCCCCACAAACCACAGGGAACAATCAGCCCCAGCATTTT
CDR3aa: CASRPPQTTGNNQPQHF

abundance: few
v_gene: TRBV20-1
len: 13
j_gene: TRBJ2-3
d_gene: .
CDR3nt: TGCAGTGCACCACTGTTCGACGGTGATACGCAGTATTTT
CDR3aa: CSAPLFDGDTQYF

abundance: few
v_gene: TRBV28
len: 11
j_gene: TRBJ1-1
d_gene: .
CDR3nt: TGTGCCAGCAACGGGGACACTGAAGCTTTCTTT
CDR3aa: CASNGDTEAFF

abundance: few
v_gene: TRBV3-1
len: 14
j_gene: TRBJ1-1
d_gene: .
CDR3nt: TGTGCCAGCAGCCAAGAACAGTCGAACACTGAAGCTTTCTTT
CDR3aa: CASSQEQSNTEAFF

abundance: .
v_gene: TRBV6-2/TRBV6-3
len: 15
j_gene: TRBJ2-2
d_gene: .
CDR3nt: TGTGCCAGCACCATGCTAAGGGGGGCCGCCGGGGAGCTGTTTTTT
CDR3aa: CASTMLRGAAGELFF

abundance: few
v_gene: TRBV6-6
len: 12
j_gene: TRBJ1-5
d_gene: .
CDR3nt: TGTGCCAGCAGCCGACCGAATCAGCCCCAGCATTTT
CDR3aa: CASSRPNQPQHF

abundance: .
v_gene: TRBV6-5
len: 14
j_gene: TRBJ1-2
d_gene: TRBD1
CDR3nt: TGTGCCAGCAGCCCCCTGGCAGGGGGCTACGGCTACACCTTC
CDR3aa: CASSPLAGGYGYTF

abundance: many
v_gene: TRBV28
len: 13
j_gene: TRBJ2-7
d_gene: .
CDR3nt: TGTGCCAGCCTCAACCCCGGGTCGCCGGAGCAGTACTTC
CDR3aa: CASLNPGSPEQYF

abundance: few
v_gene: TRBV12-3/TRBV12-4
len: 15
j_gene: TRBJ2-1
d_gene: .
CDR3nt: TGTGCCAGCAGTTTTCGGGGGCGCGACGACAATGAGCAGTTCTTC
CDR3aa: CASSFRGRDDNEQFF

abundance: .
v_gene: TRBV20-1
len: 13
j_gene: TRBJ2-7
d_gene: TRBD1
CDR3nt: TGCAGTGTCATAGGACAGGGGGCTTACGAGCAGTACTTC
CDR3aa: CSVIGQGAYEQYF

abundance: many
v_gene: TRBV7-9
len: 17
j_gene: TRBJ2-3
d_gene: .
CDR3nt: TGTGCCAGCAGCTCAAACGTGTGGGGTAGAAGCACAGATACGCAGTATTTT
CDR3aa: CASSSNVWGRSTDTQYF

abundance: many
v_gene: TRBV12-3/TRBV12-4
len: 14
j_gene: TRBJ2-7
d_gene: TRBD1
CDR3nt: TGTGCCAGCAGTCCGGGACAGTACTACCACGAGCAGTACTTC
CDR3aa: CASSPGQYYHEQYF

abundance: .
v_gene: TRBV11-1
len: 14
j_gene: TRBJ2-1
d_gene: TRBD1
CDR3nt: TGTGCCAGCAGCCCGGACAGGGTAAACAATGAGCAGTTCTTC
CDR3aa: CASSPDRVNNEQFF

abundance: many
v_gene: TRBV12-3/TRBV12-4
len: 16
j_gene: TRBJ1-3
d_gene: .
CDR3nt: TGTGCCAGCAGTTTGCGGCAGCCAAACTCTGGAAACACCATATATTTT
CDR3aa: CASSLRQPNSGNTIYF